This T cell receptor beta chain was identified in a study of T cell responses to AZD1222 COVID-19 vaccine. The protocol was immunoSEQ multiplex PCR, while the TCRdb copy is restricted to in-frame clones and leaves out a portion. Of approximately 100,000 clones in the sample, roughly nine tenths are singletons; the top ten hold 2% to 2.5%. Study observations and caveats: CD4 TCRs covered the whole spike, strongest at regions 160-218 and 743-854. White British donors predominated, females outnumbered males, and clonal diversity was possibly underestimated.

As to this clone: The antigen is unknown.

This CDR3 region has 17 residues. The trim removed 4 bases at V and 2 bases at J, leaving 11 bases unmatched. Per the germline V gene, CDR1 is SGDLS and CDR2 is YYNGEE. The sample in question was peripheral blood, obtained 28 days after the second AZD1222 dose. The TCR sequence derives from an adult who received the AZD1222 COVID-19 vaccine. The chain joins TRBV9 to TRBJ2-3, with 9 bases fitting TRBD1. DNA for the CDR3: TGTGCCAGCAGCCGGGGACAGGGAGGGCCCTCCACAGATACGCAGTATTTT. It yields the protein CASSRGQGGPSTDTQYF.